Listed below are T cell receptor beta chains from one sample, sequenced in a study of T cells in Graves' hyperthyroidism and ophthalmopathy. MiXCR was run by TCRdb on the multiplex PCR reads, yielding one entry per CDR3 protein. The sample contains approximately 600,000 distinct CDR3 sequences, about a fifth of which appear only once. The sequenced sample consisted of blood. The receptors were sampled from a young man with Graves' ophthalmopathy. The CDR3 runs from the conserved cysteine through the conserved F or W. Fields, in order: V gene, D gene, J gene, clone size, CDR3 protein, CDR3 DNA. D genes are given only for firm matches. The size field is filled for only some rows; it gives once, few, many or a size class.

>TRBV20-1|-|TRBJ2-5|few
CSARSASVPQETQYF
TGCAGTGCTAGGTCCGCTAGCGTCCCACAAGAGACCCAGTACTTC
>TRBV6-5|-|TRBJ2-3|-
CASSYGTGLSTDTQYF
TGTGCCAGCAGTTACGGAACGGGACTTTCCACAGATACGCAGTATTTT
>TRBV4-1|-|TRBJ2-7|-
CASSQEGSPALYEQYF
TGCGCCAGCAGCCAAGAGGGCAGCCCTGCCCTTTACGAGCAGTACTTC
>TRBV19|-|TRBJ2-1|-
CASSPSGPALDEQFF
TGTGCCAGTAGTCCATCGGGACCCGCTTTAGATGAGCAGTTCTTC
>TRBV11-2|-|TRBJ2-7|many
CASSLLQASYEQYF
TGTGCCAGCAGCTTATTGCAGGCGTCCTACGAGCAGTACTTC
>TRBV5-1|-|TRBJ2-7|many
CASSLDAFGEASYEQYF
TGCGCCAGCAGCTTGGACGCCTTTGGGGAGGCTTCCTACGAGCAGTACTTC
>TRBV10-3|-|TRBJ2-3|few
CAASVEGFGTDTQYF
TGTGCCGCCTCCGTCGAGGGGTTTGGCACAGATACGCAGTATTTT
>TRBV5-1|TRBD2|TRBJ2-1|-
CASSLKQTGLAGNEQFF
TGCGCCAGCAGCTTAAAACAAACGGGACTAGCGGGGAATGAGCAGTTCTTC
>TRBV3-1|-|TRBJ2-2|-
CASSQEGGTLNTGELFF
TGTGCCAGCAGCCAAGAAGGAGGAACTCTCAACACCGGGGAGCTGTTTTTT
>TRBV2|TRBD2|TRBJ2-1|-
CASSEFRASGLADYNEQFF
TGTGCCAGCAGTGAATTCCGGGCCTCGGGACTAGCGGACTACAATGAGCAGTTCTTC
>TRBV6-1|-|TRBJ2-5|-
CASSEEVGVTQYF
TGTGCCAGCAGTGAAGAGGTGGGAGTGACCCAGTACTTC
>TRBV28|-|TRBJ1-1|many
CASSLWKGGIAEAFF
TGTGCCAGCAGTTTATGGAAAGGGGGTATCGCTGAAGCTTTCTTT
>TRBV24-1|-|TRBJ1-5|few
CATSAGQGRHQPQHF
TGTGCCACCAGTGCAGGGCAGGGCCGTCATCAGCCCCAGCATTTT
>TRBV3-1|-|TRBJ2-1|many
CASSPPRTSSSYNEQFF
TGTGCCAGCAGCCCCCCCCGAACTAGCAGCTCCTACAATGAGCAGTTCTTC
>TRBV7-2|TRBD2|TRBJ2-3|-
CASSLDGLAGPLSSTDTQYF
TGTGCCAGCAGCTTAGACGGACTAGCGGGCCCACTCTCTAGCACAGATACGCAGTATTTT
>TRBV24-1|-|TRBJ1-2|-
CATSRANYGYTF
TGTGCCACCAGCAGAGCTAACTATGGCTACACCTTC
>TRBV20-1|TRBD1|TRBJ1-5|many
CSALAMDRVIPLSQHF
TGCAGTGCTTTGGCGATGGACAGGGTAATCCCTTTGTCCCAGCATTTT
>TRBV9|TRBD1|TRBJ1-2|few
CASMGQNGYTF
TGTGCCAGCATGGGACAGAATGGCTACACCTTC
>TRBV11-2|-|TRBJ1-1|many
CASSSQGLYTEAFF
TGTGCCAGCAGCTCCCAGGGTTTGTACACTGAAGCTTTCTTT
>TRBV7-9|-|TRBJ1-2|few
CASSPQTGYTF
TGTGCCAGCAGCCCCCAAACCGGCTACACCTTC
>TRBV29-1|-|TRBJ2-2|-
CSVEPGSGELFF
TGCAGCGTTGAACCAGGGTCCGGGGAGCTGTTTTTT
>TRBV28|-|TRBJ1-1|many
CASSLPGTENTEAFF
TGTGCCAGCAGTTTACCTGGGACGGAGAACACTGAAGCTTTCTTT
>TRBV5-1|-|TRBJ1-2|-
CASSLAPDLNYGYTF
TGCGCCAGCAGCTTGGCCCCGGACCTGAACTATGGCTACACCTTC
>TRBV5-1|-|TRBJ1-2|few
CASSGVGGYTF
TGCGCCAGCAGCGGAGTGGGTGGCTACACCTTC
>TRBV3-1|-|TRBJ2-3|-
CASSRSLVLADTQYF
TGTGCCAGCAGCCGTTCTCTTGTACTCGCAGATACGCAGTATTTT
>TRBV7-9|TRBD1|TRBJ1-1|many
CASTQGGIRYGTEAFF
TGTGCCAGCACACAGGGGGGCATTCGTTATGGCACTGAAGCTTTCTTT
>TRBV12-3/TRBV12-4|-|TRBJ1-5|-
CASRKGDQPQHF
TGTGCCAGCAGAAAAGGCGATCAGCCCCAGCATTTT
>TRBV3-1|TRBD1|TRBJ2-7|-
CASSSYDRGLGEQYF
TGTGCCAGCAGTTCTTACGACAGGGGGCTGGGCGAGCAGTACTTC
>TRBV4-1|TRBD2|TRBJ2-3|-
CASSQPPGLAKDTQYF
TGCGCCAGCAGCCAACCCCCGGGACTAGCGAAAGATACGCAGTATTTT
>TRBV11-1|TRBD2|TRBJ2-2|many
CASSPGLAGDELGELFF
TGTGCCAGCAGCCCGGGACTAGCGGGAGATGAACTCGGGGAGCTGTTTTTT
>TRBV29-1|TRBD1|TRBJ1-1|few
CSAGTGVKTEAFF
TGCAGCGCCGGGACAGGGGTGAAAACTGAAGCTTTCTTT
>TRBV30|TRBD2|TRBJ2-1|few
CAWVTSGSYEQFF
TGTGCCTGGGTGACTAGCGGGAGCTATGAGCAGTTCTTC
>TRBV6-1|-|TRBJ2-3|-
CASQVQGNTDTQYF
TGTGCCAGCCAGGTCCAGGGAAACACAGATACGCAGTATTTT
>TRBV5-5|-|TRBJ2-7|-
CASSFVQGPPYEQYF
TGTGCCAGCAGCTTCGTCCAGGGCCCCCCCTACGAGCAGTACTTC
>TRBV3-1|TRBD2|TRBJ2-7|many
CASSVGLAVYEQYF
TGTGCCAGCAGCGTAGGACTAGCGGTCTACGAGCAGTACTTC
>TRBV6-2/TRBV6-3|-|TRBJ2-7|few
CASSPPANSYEQYF
TGTGCCAGCAGTCCCCCCGCTAACTCTTACGAGCAGTACTTC
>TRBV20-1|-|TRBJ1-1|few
CSGPREALTEAFF
TGCAGTGGGCCGAGGGAGGCGTTAACTGAAGCTTTCTTT
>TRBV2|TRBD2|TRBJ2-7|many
CASSEGALAGEDEQYF
TGTGCCAGCAGTGAAGGAGCACTAGCGGGAGAGGACGAGCAGTACTTC
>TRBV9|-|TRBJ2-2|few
CASSVERVLTGELFF
TGTGCCAGCAGCGTAGAAAGGGTATTAACCGGGGAGCTGTTTTTT
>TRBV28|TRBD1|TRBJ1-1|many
CASSSRQGQAFF
TGTGCCAGCAGTTCCAGACAGGGCCAAGCTTTCTTT
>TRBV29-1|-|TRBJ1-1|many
CSVIGTLYTEAFF
TGCAGCGTCATTGGGACACTATACACTGAAGCTTTCTTT
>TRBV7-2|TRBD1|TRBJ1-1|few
CASSFYRGQNTEAFF
TGTGCCAGCAGCTTCTACAGGGGGCAGAACACTGAAGCTTTCTTT